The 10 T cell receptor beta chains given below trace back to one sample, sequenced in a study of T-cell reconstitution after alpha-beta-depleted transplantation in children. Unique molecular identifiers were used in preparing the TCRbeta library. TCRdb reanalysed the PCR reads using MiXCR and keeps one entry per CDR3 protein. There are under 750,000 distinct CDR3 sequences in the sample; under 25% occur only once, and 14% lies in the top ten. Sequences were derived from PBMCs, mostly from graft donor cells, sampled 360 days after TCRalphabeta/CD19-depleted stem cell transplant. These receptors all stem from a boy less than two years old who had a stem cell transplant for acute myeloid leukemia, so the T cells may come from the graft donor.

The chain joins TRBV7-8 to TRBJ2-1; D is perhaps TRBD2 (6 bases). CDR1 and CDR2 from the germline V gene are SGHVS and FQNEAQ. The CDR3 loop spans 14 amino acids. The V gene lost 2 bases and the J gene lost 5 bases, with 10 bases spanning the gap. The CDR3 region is CASSLLSGHNEQFF. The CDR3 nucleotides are TGTGCCAGCAGCTTACTAAGCGGGCACAATGAGCAGTTCTTC.

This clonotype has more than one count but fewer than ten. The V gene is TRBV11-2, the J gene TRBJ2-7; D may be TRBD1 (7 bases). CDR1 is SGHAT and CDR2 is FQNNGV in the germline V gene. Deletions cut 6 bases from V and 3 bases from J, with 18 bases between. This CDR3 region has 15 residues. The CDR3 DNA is TGTGCCAGCAGGCAAAGCAGGGGGGTGAGCTACGAGCAGTACTTC. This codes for CASRQSRGVSYEQYF.

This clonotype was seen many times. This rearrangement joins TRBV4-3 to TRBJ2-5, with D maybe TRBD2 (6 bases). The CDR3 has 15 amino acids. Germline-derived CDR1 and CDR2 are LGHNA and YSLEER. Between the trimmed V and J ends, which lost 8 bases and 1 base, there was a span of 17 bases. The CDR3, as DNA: TGCGCCAGCTTGACGGGGGAGCGGCCCCAAGAGACCCAGTACTTC. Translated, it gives CASLTGERPQETQYF.

This CDR3 reads CASSGHRGDNSPLHF. DNA of the CDR3: TGTGCCAGCAGTGGACACAGGGGTGACAATTCACCCCTCCACTTT. The V call is TRBV6-1, the J call TRBJ1-6, with 7 bases matching TRBD1. The CDR3 has 15 residues. V trimming: 4 bases; J trimming: 7 bases; junction bases outside the gene matches: 7. The germline gives CDR1 MNHNS, CDR2 SASEGT.

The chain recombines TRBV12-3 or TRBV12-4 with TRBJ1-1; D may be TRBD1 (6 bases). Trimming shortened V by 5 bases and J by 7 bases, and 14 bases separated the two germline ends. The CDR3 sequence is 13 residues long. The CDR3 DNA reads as TGTGCCAGCAGTCCAGGACAGAAGAATGAAGCTTTCTTT. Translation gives CASSPGQKNEAFF.

CDR3 residues: CASSLANSWTGELFF. Written as DNA, the CDR3 is TGTGCCAGCAGCTTAGCAAACAGTTGGACCGGGGAGCTGTTTTTT. The J gene is TRBJ2-2, the V gene TRBV7-8, with D unresolved. With 0 bases removed from V and 5 bases from J, the gap between germline ends came to 10 bases. In germline, CDR1 is SGHVS, CDR2 FQNEAQ. CDR3 length: 15 residues.

CDR3 protein: CASSQGRDRATEAFF. CDR3 in DNA: TGCGCCAGCAGCCAAGGCCGGGACAGGGCCACTGAAGCTTTCTTT. The V gene is TRBV4-3, the J gene TRBJ1-1; 9 positions agree with TRBD1. Unmatched junction bases numbered 4, after V lost 1 base and J lost 4 bases. The CDR3 runs 15 residues. From germline, CDR1 is LGHNA and CDR2 YSLEER.

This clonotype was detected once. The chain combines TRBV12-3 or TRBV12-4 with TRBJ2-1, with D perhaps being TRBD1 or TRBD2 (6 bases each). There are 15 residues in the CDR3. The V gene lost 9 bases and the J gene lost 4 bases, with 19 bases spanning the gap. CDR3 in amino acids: CASTRGGIYYNEQFF. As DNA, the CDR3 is TGTGCCAGTACCAGAGGGGGGATATATTACAATGAGCAGTTCTTC.

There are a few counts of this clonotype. CDR3 coding DNA: TGTGCCAGCACCCCGGGAGGGGCCACGCAGGAAAAACTGTTTTTT. Translated: CASTPGGATQEKLFF. The genes are TRBV27 and TRBJ1-4; TRBD1 is a possible D gene (5 bases). The CDR3 contains 15 residues. Germline values: CDR1 MNHEY, CDR2 SMNVEV (reference sequence). Between the trimmed V and J ends, which lost 7 bases and 8 bases, there was a span of 20 bases.

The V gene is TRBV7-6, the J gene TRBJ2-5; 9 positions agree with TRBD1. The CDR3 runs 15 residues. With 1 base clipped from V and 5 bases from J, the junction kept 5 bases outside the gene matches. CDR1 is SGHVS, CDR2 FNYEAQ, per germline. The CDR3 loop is CASSLVGQGWETQYF. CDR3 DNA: TGTGCCAGCAGCTTAGTGGGACAGGGATGGGAGACCCAGTACTTC. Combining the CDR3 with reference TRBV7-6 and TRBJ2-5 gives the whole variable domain GAGVSQSPRYKVTKRGQDVALRCDPISGHVSLYWYRQALGQGPEFLTYFNYEAQQDKSGLPNDRFSAERPEGSISTLTIQRTEQRDSAMYRCASSLVGQGWETQYFGPGTRLLVL.